This entry lists 27 T cell receptor beta chains sequenced from one sample in a study of T cell responses to AZD1222 COVID-19 vaccine. Sequencing was performed with immunoSEQ multiplex PCR; in TCRdb, only in-frame clones are kept and a portion is missing. The sample shows under 130,000 clones, more than 75% of them seen only once. The starting material was peripheral blood, obtained on day 0 of AZD1222 vaccination. These receptors were obtained from an adult in good health.

This sequence joins TRBV5-1 and TRBJ2-7, with no clear D. V lost 3 bases, J lost 3 bases, and 7 bases lay in between. The CDR3 is 12 amino acids. Germline CDR1 SGHRS, CDR2 YFSETQ. CDR3 sequence reads: CASSSDVYEQYF. The DNA of the CDR3 is TGCGCCAGCAGCTCGGACGTCTACGAGCAGTACTTC.

The J gene is TRBJ1-1, the V gene TRBV28, with D maybe TRBD1 (6 bases). Germline CDR1 is MDHEN and CDR2 is SYDVKM. V lost 6 bases, J lost 4 bases, and 15 bases lay in between. The CDR3 covers 14 residues. The CDR3 nucleotides read TGTGCCAGCAGACCCGCGGGGGCGGGCACTGAAGCTTTCTTT. Encoded protein: CASRPAGAGTEAFF.

V and J are TRBV25-1 and TRBJ2-2; TRBD2 matches at 10 bases. This CDR3 region has 15 residues. J was trimmed by 3 bases and V by 3 bases; bases with no gene match: 1. Germline V lookup: CDR1 MGHDK, CDR2 SYGVNS. The DNA of the CDR3 is TGTGCCAGCAGTGACGGACTAGCGGACACCGGGGAGCTGTTTTTT. Amino acid sequence: CASSDGLADTGELFF.

V and J are TRBV28 and TRBJ2-7; 10 bases fit TRBD2. The CDR3 has 17 amino acids. Unmatched junction bases numbered 11, after V lost 4 bases and J lost 2 bases. The germline V gene encodes CDR1 MDHEN and CDR2 SYDVKM. The CDR3 region is CASSSSGSASGTYEQYF. CDR3 nucleotides: TGTGCCAGCAGTTCTAGCGGGAGTGCGTCCGGGACCTACGAGCAGTACTTC.

In its sample, this clone was seen once. The rearrangement links TRBV19 to TRBJ1-5; 7 nucleotides match TRBD1. Germline V gene sequence: CDR1 LNHDA, CDR2 SQIVND (reference sequence). The V segment lost 5 bases and the J segment 1 base; nucleotides outside the gene matches: 8. The length of the CDR3 is 16 residues. The chain's CDR3 is CASSSPGRGSNQPQHF. Here the CDR3 DNA reads TGTGCCAGTAGTTCTCCGGGCAGGGGGAGCAATCAGCCCCAGCATTTT.

This chain links TRBV7-9 with TRBJ2-7, with D possibly being TRBD2 (5 bases). Trimming took 6 bases from V and 7 from J, leaving 19 bases between them. The length of the CDR3 is 14 residues. Germline loops: CDR1 SEHNR, CDR2 FQNEAQ (reference sequence). In nucleotides, the CDR3 is TGTGCCAGCAGGCCCTCCGGAAGCTCGGGGGAGCAGTACTTC. Protein: CASRPSGSSGEQYF.

The chain recombines TRBV7-3 with TRBJ2-3; 8 positions agree with TRBD1. The CDR3 contains 15 residues. V lost 5 bases and J lost 0; bases outside the gene matches: 4. Germline V gene lookup returns CDR1 SGHTA and CDR2 FQGTGA. CDR3 loop: CASSPQGASTDTQYF. CDR3 nucleotide sequence: TGTGCCAGCAGCCCCCAGGGGGCGAGCACAGATACGCAGTATTTT.

The J gene is TRBJ1-3, the V gene TRBV3-1 (or the pseudogene TRBV3-2); TRBD1 is a possible D gene (5 bases). Trimming removed 3 bases from V and 2 bases from J, with 8 bases in between. The CDR3 is 14 residues long. Germline V gives CDR1 LGHDT, CDR2 YNNKEL (reference sequence). The CDR3 here is CASSQRGAGNTIYF. The CDR3 bases are TGTGCCAGCAGCCAGCGGGGCGCTGGAAACACCATATATTTT.

This clone was detected a few times. The rearrangement joins TRBV5-1 to TRBJ2-7, with D perhaps TRBD1 or TRBD2 (5 bases each). The CDR3 has 13 amino acids. CDR1 SGHRS and CDR2 YFSETQ come from the germline V gene. Between the trimmed V and J ends, which lost 0 bases and 5 bases, there was a span of 9 bases. The CDR3 region is CASSLAGSNEQYF. The DNA of the CDR3 is TGCGCCAGCAGCTTGGCAGGGAGCAACGAGCAGTACTTC.

The V gene is TRBV15, the J gene TRBJ1-1, with D hard to call. V was shortened by 0 bases and J by 4 bases, with 12 bases between the two germline ends. This CDR3 region has 15 residues. The germline V gene has CDR1 LNHNV and CDR2 YYDKDF (reference sequence). CDR3 in DNA: TGTGCCACCAGCAGAGATAGGAGTAGGAGCACTGAAGCTTTCTTT. It translates to CATSRDRSRSTEAFF.

This clone was seen only once. The chain recombines TRBV4-1 with TRBJ2-7; no firm D call. The V end was cut by 2 bases, the J end by 6 bases, with 17 bases between. The CDR3 spans 15 residues. CDR1 is MGHRA, CDR2 YSYEKL, per germline. CDR3 sequence reads: CASSQSLISAVEQYF. CDR3 DNA: TGCGCCAGCAGCCAAAGCCTTATTTCCGCAGTCGAGCAGTACTTC.

V gene TRBV7-2 combines with J gene TRBJ2-2, with D possibly being TRBD2 (6 bases). Between the trimmed V and J ends, which lost 2 bases and 7 bases, there was a span of 17 bases. This CDR3 is 16 amino acids long. Looked up from germline, CDR1 is SGHTA and CDR2 is FQGNSA. CDR3 sequence (DNA): TGTGCCAGCAGCTTATCTCCTAGCGAGCGTATCGGGGAGCTGTTTTTT. Residues: CASSLSPSERIGELFF. Looking up the rest from reference TRBV7-2 and TRBJ2-2 gives the full variable domain: GAGVSQSPSNKVTEKGKDVELRCDPISGHTALYWYRQSLGQGLEFLIYFQGNSAPDKSGLPSDRFSAERTGGSVSTLTIQRTQQEDSAVYLCASSLSPSERIGELFFGEGSRLTVL.

CDR3 nucleotide sequence: TGTGCCAGCTCACGTATAGCCGGGACTAGCGAATCCTACGAGCAGTACTTC. Translation: CASSRIAGTSESYEQYF. The rearrangement uses TRBV18 and TRBJ2-7, with 10 positions matching TRBD2. Germline assignment: CDR1 KGHSH and CDR2 LQKENI. The CDR3 is 17 residues long. The V gene end was trimmed by 4 bases and the J gene end by 1 base; junction bases not matched to a gene: 10.

The chain is built from TRBV10-1 and TRBJ2-7, with D tentatively TRBD1 or TRBD2 (5 bases each). CDR1 is WNHNN, CDR2 SYGVQD, per germline (reference sequence). Trimming shortened V by 3 bases and J by 3 bases, and 9 bases separated the two germline ends. The CDR3 is made up of 13 amino acids. The CDR3, as DNA: TGCGCCAGCAGTGAAGGTGGGGGCTACGAGCAGTACTTC. Translating it yields CASSEGGGYEQYF.

This clone occurred a few times. The chain is built from TRBV2 and TRBJ2-7, with D possibly being TRBD1 (6 bases). Between the trimmed V and J ends, which lost 8 bases and 4 bases, there was a span of 15 bases. CDR1 is SNHLY, CDR2 FYNNEI, per germline. The CDR3 is made up of 13 amino acids. CDR3 sequence (DNA): TGTGCCAGCCATGGACAGTCAATTTACGAGCAGTACTTC. Its translation is CASHGQSIYEQYF. Supplemented by reference TRBV2 and TRBJ2-7, the full variable domain reads EPEVTQTPSHQVTQMGQEVILRCVPISNHLYFYWYRQILGQKVEFLVSFYNNEISEKSEIFDDQFSVERPDGSNFTLKIRSTKLEDSAMYFCASHGQSIYEQYFGPGTRLTVT.

This chain joins TRBV19 and TRBJ1-1, with unresolved D. CDR1 and CDR2 (germline): LNHDA, SQIVND (reference sequence). The CDR3 loop spans 13 amino acids. V was trimmed by 5 bases and J by 3 bases, leaving 10 bases between them. The CDR3 sequence is CASSVRPDTEAFF. The CDR3 coding sequence is TGTGCCAGTAGTGTCCGACCGGACACTGAAGCTTTCTTT.

The chain joins TRBV5-1 to TRBJ2-1; D is unclear. The germline V gene has CDR1 SGHRS and CDR2 YFSETQ. This CDR3 is 14 amino acids long. Trimming shortened V by 4 bases and J by 6 bases, and 14 bases separated the two germline ends. CDR3 amino acids: CASSPRRTVNEQFF. CDR3 DNA: TGCGCCAGCAGCCCTCGACGGACGGTCAATGAGCAGTTCTTC. Together with reference TRBV5-1 and TRBJ2-1, the CDR3 gives the full variable domain: KAGVTQTPRYLIKTRGQQVTLSCSPISGHRSVSWYQQTPGQGLQFLFEYFSETQRNKGNFPGRFSGRQFSNSRSEMNVSTLELGDSALYLCASSPRRTVNEQFFGPGTRLTVL.

This clone was seen a single time. The chain has TRBV5-1 and TRBJ1-4; the D gene is possibly TRBD1 (5 bases). The germline V gene has CDR1 SGHRS and CDR2 YFSETQ. The CDR3 spans 15 residues. V lost 4 bases, J lost 7 bases, and 17 bases lay in between. CDR3 bases: TGCGCCAGCAGCCCGGACAATTCTCCGACTGAAAAACTGTTTTTT. Translated: CASSPDNSPTEKLFF.

This clone has just a few counts. The V call is TRBV18, the J call TRBJ2-5; 8 positions match TRBD1. J was trimmed by 5 bases and V by 3 bases; bases with no gene match: 17. Germline CDR1 KGHSH, CDR2 LQKENI. The CDR3 has 18 amino acids. CDR3 sequence reads: CASSPVDRGRGLLETQYF. The CDR3 DNA reads TGTGCCAGCTCACCCGTCGACAGGGGACGAGGTTTATTGGAGACCCAGTACTTC. Complete variable domain (other parts from reference TRBV18 and TRBJ2-5): NAGVMQNPRHLVRRRGQEARLRCSPMKGHSHVYWYRQLPEEGLKFMVYLQKENIIDESGMPKERFSAEFPKEGPSILRIQQVVRGDSAAYFCASSPVDRGRGLLETQYFGPGTRLLVL.

The gene calls are TRBV27 and TRBJ2-3; D perhaps matches TRBD1 (5 bases). The V gene lost 2 bases and the J gene lost 6 bases, with 12 bases spanning the gap. CDR3 length: 14 amino acids. Germline V gene data show CDR1 as MNHEY and CDR2 as SMNVEV (reference sequence). CDR3 bases: TGTGCCAGCAGTTTAATGGGGCTAGGGGATACGCAGTATTTT. Its protein is CASSLMGLGDTQYF.

The CDR3 nucleotides read TGTGCCAGCAGCTTAGCGGCGGGAGAGCAGACCCAGTACTTC. Amino acids: CASSLAAGEQTQYF. The V call is TRBV7-9, the J call TRBJ2-5; 7 nucleotides align to TRBD2. CDR3 length: 14 residues. Trimming took 0 bases from V and 6 from J; bases not matched to a gene: 4. From germline, CDR1 is SEHNR and CDR2 FQNEAQ (reference sequence).

Of note for this clone: Germline is not matched at one junction end, which may reflect a read error. The rearrangement uses TRBV24-1 and TRBJ1-2; a weak D match, TRBD1 (5 bases). This CDR3 region has 14 residues. Germline V CDR1 and CDR2: KGHDR, SFDVKD. The CDR3: CATGGGTDNHGYTF. In nucleotides, the CDR3 is TGTGCCACCGGGGGGGGGACGGATAACCATGGCTACACCTTC.

The rearrangement links TRBV27 to TRBJ1-2; 7 bases align to TRBD1. V gave up 4 bases and J gave up 4 bases; unmatched junction bases: 12. The CDR3 is 16 residues long. Germline V gene data show CDR1 as MNHEY and CDR2 as SMNVEV (reference sequence). The CDR3 DNA sequence: TGTGCCAGCAGTTCCTCCCGGGGAGGGGGCGTCTATGGCTACACCTTC. This gives the protein CASSSSRGGGVYGYTF.

V gene TRBV28 combines with J gene TRBJ2-1, with 10 nucleotides matching TRBD2. Trimming took 5 bases from V and 4 from J; bases not matched to a gene: 8. The CDR3 loop spans 16 amino acids. Looked up from germline, CDR1 is MDHEN and CDR2 is SYDVKM. The CDR3 protein is CASSPSLAGKYNEQFF. CDR3 DNA sequence: TGTGCCAGCAGTCCGTCACTAGCGGGGAAGTACAATGAGCAGTTCTTC.

The rearrangement links TRBV6-5 to TRBJ2-2; 8 bases agree with TRBD1. The length of the CDR3 is 15 residues. J lost 1 base, V lost 4 bases, and 2 bases had no gene match. The germline gives CDR1 MNHEY, CDR2 SVGAGI. The CDR3 region is CASSSGTGNTGELFF. The CDR3, as DNA: TGTGCCAGCAGTTCCGGGACAGGGAACACCGGGGAGCTGTTTTTT.

The chain uses TRBV12-3 or TRBV12-4 and TRBJ1-6; D is uncertain. Trimming took off 3 bases at V and 6 bases at J, with 3 bases between the two ends. CDR3 length equals 12 residues. CDR3 amino acids: CASSFPNSPLHF. In DNA form, the CDR3 reads TGTGCCAGCAGTTTCCCTAATTCACCCCTCCACTTT.

The J gene is TRBJ1-3, the V gene TRBV5-4, with a weak D call TRBD1 (5 bases). Looked up from germline, CDR1 is SGHNT and CDR2 is YYREEE (reference sequence). CDR3 size: 16 residues. V shed 9 bases and J shed 0 bases, with 19 bases lying between them. The chain's CDR3 is CATHPWGGYSGNTIYF. CDR3 nucleotide sequence: TGTGCCACCCACCCTTGGGGCGGGTACTCTGGAAACACCATATATTTT.